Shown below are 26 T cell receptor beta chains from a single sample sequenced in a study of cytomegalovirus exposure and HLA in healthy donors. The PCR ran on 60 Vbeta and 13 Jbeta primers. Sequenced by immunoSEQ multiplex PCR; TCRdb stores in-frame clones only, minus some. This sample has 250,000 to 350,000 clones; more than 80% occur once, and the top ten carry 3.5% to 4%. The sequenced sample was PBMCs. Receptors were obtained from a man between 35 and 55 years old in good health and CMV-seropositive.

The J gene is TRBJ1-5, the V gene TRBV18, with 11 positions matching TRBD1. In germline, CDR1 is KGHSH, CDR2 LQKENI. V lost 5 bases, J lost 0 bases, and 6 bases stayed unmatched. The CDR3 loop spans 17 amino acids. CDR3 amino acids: CASSSTGQGVSNQPQHF. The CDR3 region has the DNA TGTGCCAGCTCATCCACGGGACAGGGGGTTAGCAATCAGCCCCAGCATTTT.

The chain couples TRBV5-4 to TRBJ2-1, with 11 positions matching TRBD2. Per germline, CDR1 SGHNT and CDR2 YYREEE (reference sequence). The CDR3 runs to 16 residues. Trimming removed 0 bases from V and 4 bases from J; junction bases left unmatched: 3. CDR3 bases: TGTGCCAGCAGCTTGGCCGGGACTAGCGGATACAATGAGCAGTTCTTC. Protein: CASSLAGTSGYNEQFF.

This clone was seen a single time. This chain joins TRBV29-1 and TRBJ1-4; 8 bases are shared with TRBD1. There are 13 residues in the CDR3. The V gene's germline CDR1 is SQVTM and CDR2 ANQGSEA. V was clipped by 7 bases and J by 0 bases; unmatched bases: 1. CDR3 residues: CSGQGSTNEKLFF. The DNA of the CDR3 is TGCAGCGGACAGGGGTCAACTAATGAAAAACTGTTTTTT.

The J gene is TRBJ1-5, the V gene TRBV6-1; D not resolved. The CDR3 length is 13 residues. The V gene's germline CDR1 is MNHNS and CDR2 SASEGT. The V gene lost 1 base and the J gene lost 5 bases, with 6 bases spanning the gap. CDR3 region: CASSEVLDQPQHF. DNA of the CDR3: TGTGCCAGCAGTGAAGTACTCGATCAGCCCCAGCATTTT.

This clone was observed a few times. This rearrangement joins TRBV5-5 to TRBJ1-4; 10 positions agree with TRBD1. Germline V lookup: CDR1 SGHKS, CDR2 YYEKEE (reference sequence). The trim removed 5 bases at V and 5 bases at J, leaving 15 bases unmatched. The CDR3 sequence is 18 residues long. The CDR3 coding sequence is TGTGCCAGCAGTCCAGGTTACCGGGACAGGGGACCGAATGAAAAACTGTTTTTT. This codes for CASSPGYRDRGPNEKLFF.

The CDR3, as DNA: TGTGCCAGCAGTTACTCGGAACAGGGGATTTACTTC. This sequence encodes CASSYSEQGIYF. V is TRBV6-6 and J is TRBJ2-7; 7 nucleotides align to TRBD1. The V gene's germline CDR1 is MNHNY and CDR2 SVGAGI (reference sequence). Trimming at V came to 0 bases and at J to 13 bases, leaving 6 bases not matched to a gene. CDR3 length equals 12 residues.

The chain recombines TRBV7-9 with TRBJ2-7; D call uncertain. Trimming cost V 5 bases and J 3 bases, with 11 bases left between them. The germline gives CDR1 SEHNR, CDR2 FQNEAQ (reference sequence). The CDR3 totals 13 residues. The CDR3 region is CASSREASYEQYF. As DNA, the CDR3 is TGTGCCAGCAGCCGCGAAGCTAGCTACGAGCAGTACTTC.

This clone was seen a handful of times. Written as DNA, the CDR3 is TGTGCCAGCAGCCCCCGACAGTACAATGAGCAGTTCTTC. Translated, it gives CASSPRQYNEQFF. J is TRBJ2-1 and V is TRBV11-3, with D perhaps matching TRBD1 (5 bases). V was pared by 5 bases and J by 4 bases, with 9 bases between. This CDR3 has 13 residues. CDR1 is SGHNT, CDR2 YENEEA, per germline.

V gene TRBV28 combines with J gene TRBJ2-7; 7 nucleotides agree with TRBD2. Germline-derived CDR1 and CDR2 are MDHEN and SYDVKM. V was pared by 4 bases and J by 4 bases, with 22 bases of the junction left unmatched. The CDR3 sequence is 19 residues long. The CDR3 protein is CASSSPHTKRDAALYEQYF. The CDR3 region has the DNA TGTGCCAGCAGTTCCCCCCATACCAAGCGGGACGCCGCCTTATACGAGCAGTACTTC.

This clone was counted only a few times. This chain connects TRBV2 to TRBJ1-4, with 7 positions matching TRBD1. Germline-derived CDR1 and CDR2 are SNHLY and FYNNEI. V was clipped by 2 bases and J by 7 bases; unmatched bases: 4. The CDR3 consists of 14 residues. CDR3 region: CASSENRGGEKLFF. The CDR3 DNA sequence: TGTGCCAGCAGTGAAAACAGGGGTGGTGAAAAACTGTTTTTT.

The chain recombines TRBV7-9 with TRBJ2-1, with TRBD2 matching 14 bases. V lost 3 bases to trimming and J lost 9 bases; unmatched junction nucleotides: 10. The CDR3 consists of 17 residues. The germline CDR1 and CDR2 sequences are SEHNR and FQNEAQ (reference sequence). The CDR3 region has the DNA TGTGCCAGCAGCTTTCGGGAATCGGGACTAGCGGGAGTTGAGCAGTTCTTC. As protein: CASSFRESGLAGVEQFF.

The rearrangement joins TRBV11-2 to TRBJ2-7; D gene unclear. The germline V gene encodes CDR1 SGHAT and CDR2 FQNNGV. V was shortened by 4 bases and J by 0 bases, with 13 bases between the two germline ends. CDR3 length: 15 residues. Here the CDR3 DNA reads TGTGCCAGCAGCTCCATCACAGACCCCTCCTACGAGCAGTACTTC. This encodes CASSSITDPSYEQYF.

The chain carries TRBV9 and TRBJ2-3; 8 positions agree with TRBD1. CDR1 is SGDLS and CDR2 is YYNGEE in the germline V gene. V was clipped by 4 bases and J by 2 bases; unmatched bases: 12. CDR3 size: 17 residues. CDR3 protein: CASSPRPGTGYTDTQYF. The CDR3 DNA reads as TGTGCCAGCAGCCCTCGTCCCGGGACAGGTTACACAGATACGCAGTATTTT.

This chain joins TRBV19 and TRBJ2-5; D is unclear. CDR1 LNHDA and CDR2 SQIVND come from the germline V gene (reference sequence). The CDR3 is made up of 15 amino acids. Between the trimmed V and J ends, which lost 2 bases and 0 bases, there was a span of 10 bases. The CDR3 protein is CASSIRLADQETQYF. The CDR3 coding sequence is TGTGCCAGTAGTATAAGGCTGGCGGACCAAGAGACCCAGTACTTC.

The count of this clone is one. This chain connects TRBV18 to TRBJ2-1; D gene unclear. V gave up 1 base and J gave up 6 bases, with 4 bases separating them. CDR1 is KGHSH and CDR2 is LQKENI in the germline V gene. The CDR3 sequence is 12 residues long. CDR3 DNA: TGTGCCAGCTCACCACTAGTCAATGAGCAGTTCTTC. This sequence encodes CASSPLVNEQFF.

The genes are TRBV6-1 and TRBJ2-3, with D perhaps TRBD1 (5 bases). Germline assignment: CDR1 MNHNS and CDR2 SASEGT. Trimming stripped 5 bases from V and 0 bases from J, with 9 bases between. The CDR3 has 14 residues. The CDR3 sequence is CASSPGWSTDTQYF. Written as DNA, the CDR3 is TGTGCCAGCAGTCCAGGGTGGAGCACAGATACGCAGTATTTT.

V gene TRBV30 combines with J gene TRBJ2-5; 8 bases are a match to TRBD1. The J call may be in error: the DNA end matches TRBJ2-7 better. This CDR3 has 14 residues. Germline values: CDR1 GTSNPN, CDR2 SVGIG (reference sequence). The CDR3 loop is CAWSHGQGSYEQYF. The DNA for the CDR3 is TGTGCCTGGAGTCACGGACAGGGCTCCTACGAGCAGTACTTC.

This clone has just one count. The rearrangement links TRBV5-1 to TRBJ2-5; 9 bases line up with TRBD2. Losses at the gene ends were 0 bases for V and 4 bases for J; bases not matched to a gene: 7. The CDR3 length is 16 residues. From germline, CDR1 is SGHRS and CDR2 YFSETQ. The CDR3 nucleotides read TGCGCCAGCAGCTTGGCCCTAGCGGGACTGGTAGAGACCCAGTACTTC. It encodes CASSLALAGLVETQYF.

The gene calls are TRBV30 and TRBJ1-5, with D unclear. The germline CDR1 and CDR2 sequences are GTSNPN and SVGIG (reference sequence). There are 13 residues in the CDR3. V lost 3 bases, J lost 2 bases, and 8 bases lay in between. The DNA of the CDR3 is TGTGCCTGGAGCCATATAGGCAATCAGCCCCAGCATTTT. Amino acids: CAWSHIGNQPQHF. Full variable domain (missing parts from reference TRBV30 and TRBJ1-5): SQTIHQWPATLVQPVGSPLSLECTVEGTSNPNLYWYRQAAGRGLQLLFYSVGIGQISSEVPQNLSASRPQDRQFILSSKKLLLSDSGFYLCAWSHIGNQPQHFGDGTRLSIL.

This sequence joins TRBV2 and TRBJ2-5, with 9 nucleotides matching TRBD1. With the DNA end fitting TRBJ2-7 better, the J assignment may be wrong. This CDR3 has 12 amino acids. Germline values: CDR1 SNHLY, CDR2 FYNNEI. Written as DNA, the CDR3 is TGTGCCAGCAGGGACAGGGGTCCCGAGCAGTACTTC. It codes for CASRDRGPEQYF.

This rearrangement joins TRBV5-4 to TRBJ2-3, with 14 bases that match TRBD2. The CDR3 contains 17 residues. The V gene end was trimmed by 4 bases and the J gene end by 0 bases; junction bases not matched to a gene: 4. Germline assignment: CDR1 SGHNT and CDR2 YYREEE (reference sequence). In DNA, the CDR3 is TGTGCCAGCAGCACCGGACTAGCGGGAGGAAGCACAGATACGCAGTATTTT. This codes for CASSTGLAGGSTDTQYF.

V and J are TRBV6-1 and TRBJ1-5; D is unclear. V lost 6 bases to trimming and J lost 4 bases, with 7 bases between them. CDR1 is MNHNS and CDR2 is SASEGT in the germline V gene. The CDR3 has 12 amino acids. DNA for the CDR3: TGTGCCAGCAGAGACAATAATCAGCCCCAGCATTTT. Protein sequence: CASRDNNQPQHF.

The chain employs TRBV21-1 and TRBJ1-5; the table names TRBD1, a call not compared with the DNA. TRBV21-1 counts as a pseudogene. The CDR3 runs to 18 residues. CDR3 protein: CASSKNPGQGYSNQPQHF. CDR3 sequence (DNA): TGTGCCAGCAGCAAAAATCCGGGACAGGGATATAGCAATCAGCCCCAGCATTTT.

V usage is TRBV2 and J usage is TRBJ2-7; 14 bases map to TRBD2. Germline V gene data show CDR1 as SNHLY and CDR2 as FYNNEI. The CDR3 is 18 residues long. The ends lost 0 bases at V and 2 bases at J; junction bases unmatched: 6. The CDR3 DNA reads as TGTGCCAGCAGTGAAGCCTCCGGGACTAGCGGGAGACCCTACGAGCAGTACTTC. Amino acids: CASSEASGTSGRPYEQYF. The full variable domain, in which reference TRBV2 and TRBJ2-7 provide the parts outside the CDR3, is EPEVTQTPSHQVTQMGQEVILRCVPISNHLYFYWYRQILGQKVEFLVSFYNNEISEKSEIFDDQFSVERPDGSNFTLKIRSTKLEDSAMYFCASSEASGTSGRPYEQYFGPGTRLTVT.

CDR3 sequence (DNA): TGTGCCAGAAGCCCCTCTTCGAACGACCGCAGGGAGGACTACGAGCAGTACTTC. Protein: CARSPSSNDRREDYEQYF. This chain joins TRBV5-3 and TRBJ2-7, with D possibly TRBD2 on 6 matching bases. TRBV5-3 counts as an open reading frame of uncertain function. Trimming left V 4 bases short and J 3 bases short, with 26 bases between. The CDR3 is 18 amino acids.

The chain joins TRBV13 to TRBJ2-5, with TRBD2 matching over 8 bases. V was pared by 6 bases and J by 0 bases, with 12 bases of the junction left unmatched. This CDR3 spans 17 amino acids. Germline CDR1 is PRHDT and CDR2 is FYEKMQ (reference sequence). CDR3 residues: CASSPEGAGGNQETQYF. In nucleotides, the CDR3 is TGTGCCAGCAGTCCGGAAGGTGCGGGAGGTAACCAAGAGACCCAGTACTTC. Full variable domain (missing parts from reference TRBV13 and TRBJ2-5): AAGVIQSPRHLIKEKRETATLKCYPIPRHDTVYWYQQGPGQDPQFLISFYEKMQSDKGSIPDRFSAQQFSDYHSELNMSSLELGDSALYFCASSPEGAGGNQETQYFGPGTRLLVL.